These T cell receptor beta chains were read from a single sample in a study of identical twins. MiXCR, run by TCRdb on the 5' RACE reads, gives a single entry per CDR3 protein. The sample comprises 1.5 million to 2 million distinct CDR3 sequences, less than 35% of which are singletons, and around 0.25% rests with the top ten. The sample taken for sequencing was cord blood. The receptor set was obtained from a newborn girl in good health. Both conserved end residues are part of each CDR3. Each record gives: clone size, D gene, J gene, V gene, CDR3 DNA, CDR3 protein. The D gene is left open where the match is weak. Rows may omit the clone size; those that give it use once, few, many or a size class.

. | TRBD1 | TRBJ1-5 | TRBV27 | TGTGCCAGCAGTCTTTACAGGGGCCAGCATTTT | CASSLYRGQHF
. | . | TRBJ1-1 | TRBV20-1 | TGCAGTGCCCCCTGGGCCACCCCGTTCATGAACACTGAAGCTTTCTTT | CSAPWATPFMNTEAFF
. | TRBD2 | TRBJ2-7 | TRBV20-1 | TGCAGTGCTAGATCCCCTCCTTCGGCGGGAGCTGTCTACAATGAGCAGTACTTC | CSARSPPSAGAVYNEQYF
few | . | TRBJ2-6 | TRBV19 | TGTGCCAGTAGTATTGCGGGCTACTCTGGGGCCAACGTCCTGACTTTC | CASSIAGYSGANVLTF
. | TRBD1 | TRBJ1-6 | TRBV11-1 | TGTGCCAGCAGCTCGGGACAGGGGATAAATTCACCCCTCCACTTT | CASSSGQGINSPLHF
many | . | TRBJ1-5 | TRBV3-1 | TGTGCCAGCAGCCAAGACCTAAGCAATCAGCCCCAGCATTTT | CASSQDLSNQPQHF
. | . | TRBJ2-1 | TRBV20-1 | TGCAGTGCTAGCGGGAGAGACACCTACAATGAGCAGTTCTTC | CSASGRDTYNEQFF
few | TRBD2 | TRBJ2-5 | TRBV30 | TGTGCCTGGAGTGTATCCCGGACTAGCGGGGGGGCCGGCGAGACCCAGTACTTC | CAWSVSRTSGGAGETQYF
. | . | TRBJ1-6 | TRBV9 | TGTGCCAGCAGCGTAGACAAGTATAATTCACCCCTCCACTTT | CASSVDKYNSPLHF
few | . | TRBJ1-2 | TRBV10-3 | TGTGCCATCCTTTCGATGGGAGGGGAATATGGCTACACCTTC | CAILSMGGEYGYTF
few | . | TRBJ2-3 | TRBV6-1 | TGTGCCGGAGGCCGGTACCCCGGGGCAGATACGCAGTATTTT | CAGGRYPGADTQYF
once | TRBD1 | TRBJ1-1 | TRBV19 | TGTGCCAGTATCAACCTCGGGACAGGGAACACTGAAGCTTTCTTT | CASINLGTGNTEAFF
few | TRBD2 | TRBJ2-3 | TRBV11-2 | TGTGCCAGCAGCTTACCGTTGGGGTCCTCCGGGACTAGCGGCACAGATACGCAGTATTTT | CASSLPLGSSGTSGTDTQYF
. | . | TRBJ1-5 | TRBV5-1 | TGCGCCAGCAGCACACGACAGAACGAGGGCAATCAGCCCCAGCATTTT | CASSTRQNEGNQPQHF
. | TRBD2 | TRBJ2-5 | TRBV20-1 | TGCAGTGCTAGGCTAGCGGGGGCCCTACAAGAGACCCAGTACTTC | CSARLAGALQETQYF
. | . | TRBJ2-7 | TRBV5-1 | TGCGCCAGCAGCTTAATTGAGGGGACGTACGAGCAGTACTTC | CASSLIEGTYEQYF
many | TRBD2 | TRBJ2-3 | TRBV28 | TGTGCCAGCAGTTTAGACGCCCAGAGCGGGAGGGCGTCAGATACGCAGTATTTT | CASSLDAQSGRASDTQYF
. | . | TRBJ2-7 | TRBV2 | TGTACCAGCAGAAAGCGACAAGACGGGGACTACGAGCAGTACTTC | CTSRKRQDGDYEQYF
few | . | TRBJ1-5 | TRBV7-9 | TGTGCCAGCAGCTCAATTTATCAGCCCCAGCATTTT | CASSSIYQPQHF
. | TRBD1 | TRBJ2-2 | TRBV6-5 | TGTGCCAGCAGTAACCGGGACAGGGGGAACACCGGGGAGCTGTTTTTT | CASSNRDRGNTGELFF
. | . | TRBJ2-1 | TRBV4-1 | TGCGCCAGCAGCCAAGGATGGCTAGTATCCTACAATGAGCAGTTCTTC | CASSQGWLVSYNEQFF
few | . | TRBJ1-2 | TRBV28 | TGTGCCAGCAGGCCCTCCAGGCCGAGAGGCTACACCTTC | CASRPSRPRGYTF
few | . | TRBJ1-5 | TRBV6-1 | TGTGCCAGCAGTCCTGACCGCCGCAATCAGCCCCAGCATTTT | CASSPDRRNQPQHF
. | . | TRBJ2-2 | TRBV7-9 | TGTGCCAGCACCGACTTACCCGGGGAGCTGTTTTTT | CASTDLPGELFF
. | TRBD1 | TRBJ2-7 | TRBV27 | TGTGCCAGCACCCTTCAAGGGACAGGGGCATACAATGAGCAGTACTTC | CASTLQGTGAYNEQYF
few | . | TRBJ1-5 | TRBV3-1 | TGTGCCAGCAGCCAAGGTGGGGGGCAGGGGCTATCGACCTTCAATCAGCCCCAGCATTTT | CASSQGGGQGLSTFNQPQHF
. | . | TRBJ2-2 | TRBV7-9 | TGTGCCACGAGTACCGGGGAGCTGTTTTTT | CATSTGELFF
. | . | TRBJ2-3 | TRBV6-6 | TGTGCCAGCAGTGTACGGACAATATATACGCAGTATTTT | CASSVRTIYTQYF
. | . | TRBJ2-1 | TRBV6-1 | TGTGCCAGCAGTGGGGGACAAGGGGTCGATGAGCAGTTCTTC | CASSGGQGVDEQFF
. | TRBD1 | TRBJ2-1 | TRBV24-1 | TGTGCCACCAGTGCCACCGGGACAGGGAGGGGTGAGCAGTTCTTC | CATSATGTGRGEQFF
many | . | TRBJ2-3 | TRBV28 | TGTGCCAGCAGTTTAGGAGCAACTAGCACAGATACGCAGTATTTT | CASSLGATSTDTQYF
few | TRBD1 | TRBJ1-5 | TRBV18 | TGTGCCAGCTCACCACCGGGACAGGGCCAACATAGCAATCAGCCCCAGCATTTT | CASSPPGQGQHSNQPQHF
. | TRBD2 | TRBJ2-3 | TRBV6-5 | TGTGCCAGCAGTACCCCGGGACTAGGCACAGATACGCAGTATTTT | CASSTPGLGTDTQYF
. | TRBD2 | TRBJ2-2 | TRBV5-6 | TGTGCCAGCAGTCGCCCGGGACTAGCTTTAAGGGAGCTGTATTTT | CASSRPGLALRELYF
. | . | TRBJ2-7 | TRBV4-2 | TGTGCCAGCAGCCAAGGCCCGACAGTTACCTACGAGCAGTACTTC | CASSQGPTVTYEQYF
. | TRBD1 | TRBJ1-1 | TRBV10-3 | TGTGCCATCAGTAGACAGGGGCGGAGCACTGAAGCTTTCTTT | CAISRQGRSTEAFF
. | . | TRBJ1-2 | TRBV6-5 | TGTGCCAGCAGTTACGGACCAGGGTACTATGGCTACACCTTC | CASSYGPGYYGYTF
few | . | TRBJ2-3 | TRBV6-6 | TGTGCCAGCAGAACAGGAACGGTAATCACAGATACGCAGTATTTT | CASRTGTVITDTQYF
many | . | TRBJ2-3 | TRBV12-3/TRBV12-4 | TGTGCCAGCAGTTTTGGCGGGGTCGATACGCAGTATTTT | CASSFGGVDTQYF
. | . | TRBJ1-2 | TRBV25-1 | TGTGCCAGCAGAGCTTACCACTATGGCTACACCTTC | CASRAYHYGYTF
. | . | TRBJ1-6 | TRBV21-1 | TGTGCCAGCAGCAAAGGCTGGACAGGGTATAATTCACCCCTCCACTTT | CASSKGWTGYNSPLHF
. | . | TRBJ2-7 | TRBV10-3 | TGTGCCATCAGTGAGTCAGCCATCTTCCCTTCGTCCTACGAGCAGTACTTC | CAISESAIFPSSYEQYF
few | . | TRBJ2-1 | TRBV24-1 | TGTGCCACCAAGGCTGGCTACAATGAGCAGTTCTTC | CATKAGYNEQFF
. | TRBD2 | TRBJ2-1 | TRBV19 | TGTGCCAGTAGTAGACTAGCGGGAGGAGCCAATGAGCAGTTCTTC | CASSRLAGGANEQFF
few | TRBD2 | TRBJ2-1 | TRBV25-1 | TGTGCCAGCAGTGAAGGACTAGCGGGACTCAACAATGAGCAGTTCTTC | CASSEGLAGLNNEQFF
. | TRBD2 | TRBJ2-1 | TRBV29-1 | TGCAGCGTTGAAGACCGGACTAGCAGAAATGAGCAGTTCTTC | CSVEDRTSRNEQFF
. | TRBD2 | TRBJ2-3 | TRBV10-3 | TGTGCCATCAGGGGAGCTAGCGGGAGGGCCAGCGCAGATACGCAGTATTTT | CAIRGASGRASADTQYF
. | TRBD2 | TRBJ2-5 | TRBV15 | TGTGCCACCAGCAGGCGACTAGCGGGGGGATCCCAAGAGACCCAGTACTTC | CATSRRLAGGSQETQYF
. | TRBD2 | TRBJ2-7 | TRBV7-2 | TGTGCCAGCAGCCCCGGGTGGGGGGGGTCCTACGAGCAGTACTTC | CASSPGWGGSYEQYF
. | TRBD2 | TRBJ2-1 | TRBV6-1 | TGTGCCAGCCTTCTCGGGCTAGCGGGCAATGAGCAGTTCTTC | CASLLGLAGNEQFF
. | . | TRBJ2-1 | TRBV12-3/TRBV12-4 | TGTGCCAGCAGTTCGGGTTTGGGCAAATACAATGAGCAGTTCTTC | CASSSGLGKYNEQFF
. | TRBD2 | TRBJ2-3 | TRBV27 | TGTGCCAGCAGTCCGAGCGGGGCCCACACAGATACGCAGTATTTT | CASSPSGAHTDTQYF
few | . | TRBJ1-2 | TRBV29-1 | TGCAGCGTTGACAGGACGAGGGGGATCGGCTACACCTTC | CSVDRTRGIGYTF
. | TRBD2 | TRBJ2-1 | TRBV2 | TGTGCCAGCAGTGGTATGAGACTAGCGGATGAGCAGTTCTTC | CASSGMRLADEQFF